This T cell receptor (beta chain) emerged from a study of blood T cell repertoires in COVID-19 (TCRdb year 2020). Background for the entire study: Samples from collaborators originated in the United States, Italy and Spain and spanned both the acute and convalescent phases of COVID-19. The repertoires were released in a freely available public database intended as a resource for research on the immune response to SARS-CoV-2. The dataset comprised deeply sampled blood TCRbeta repertoires from subjects exposed to, actively infected with, or recovered from COVID-19. The samples were drawn from the first 160 participants of the ongoing ImmuneRACE study and from 1,254 subjects provided by 6 global collaborators. Nearly every sample came with metadata listing a de-identified subject ID, COVID-19 status, age in years and sex. The material from the prospective study consisted of cDNA or gDNA derived from T cells, B-cell-depleted T cells, or PBMCs. Where available, HLA class I and class II types were obtained from metadata supplied by the sample provider rather than from assay-based typing.

TCRbeta CDR3 regions were amplified from genomic DNA using the immunoSEQ Assay, a bias-controlled multiplex PCR. The study's own analysis went as follows. Nucleated cell counts per sample were estimated from amplification of reference gene primers within the assay. To quantify the absolute abundance of each unique TCRbeta CDR3 rearrangement, sequence reads were collapsed and filtered. Productive Simpson clonality was computed per sample as the square root of Simpson's diversity index over productive rearrangements. As stored in TCRdb, this immuneACCESS dataset retains in-frame rearrangements with V and J assigned. A fraction of the clones does not appear; measured against another copy, unresolved V genes explain less than half of the discrepancy, and the remainder lacks a known reason. V and J calls and clone size are as listed in that table; D and trimming were resolved from the DNA. In all, the sample holds fewer than 350,000 clones, and 81% of those were seen once. The ten biggest clones cover about 2.9% of the sample.

This clone was observed a few times. Its antigen is still unknown. Base qualities are not at hand, and no much larger clone is one base apart. The junction shows trimming of 4 bases on V and 5 bases on J, plus 7 bases between the germline ends. The germline V gene gives CDR1 as SGHRS and CDR2 as YFSETQ. Measured from the cysteine to the phenylalanine, the CDR3 is 12 residues long. Just CDR3 DNA is preserved here, 36 bases in frame from base 1. Whole blood was collected in K2EDTA tubes by collaborating institutions according to the institutions' own protocols. For TCRbeta analysis, collaborators shipped samples as frozen whole blood, isolated PBMCs, or DNA extracted from either of those sample types. Results and caveats for the whole study, not just this receptor: Clinical and demographic metadata were provided uncurated, with the amount varying by source and participant.

The clonotype comes from a woman aged 55-70 years with active or convalescent COVID-19. The source material was peripheral blood. The receptor chain draws on TRBV5-1 and TRBJ2-1; the D gene cannot be resolved reliably. The CDR3 amino acid sequence is: CASSPQNNEQFF. The sequenced DNA is TGCGCCAGCAGCCCCCAAAACAATGAGCAGTTCTTC.